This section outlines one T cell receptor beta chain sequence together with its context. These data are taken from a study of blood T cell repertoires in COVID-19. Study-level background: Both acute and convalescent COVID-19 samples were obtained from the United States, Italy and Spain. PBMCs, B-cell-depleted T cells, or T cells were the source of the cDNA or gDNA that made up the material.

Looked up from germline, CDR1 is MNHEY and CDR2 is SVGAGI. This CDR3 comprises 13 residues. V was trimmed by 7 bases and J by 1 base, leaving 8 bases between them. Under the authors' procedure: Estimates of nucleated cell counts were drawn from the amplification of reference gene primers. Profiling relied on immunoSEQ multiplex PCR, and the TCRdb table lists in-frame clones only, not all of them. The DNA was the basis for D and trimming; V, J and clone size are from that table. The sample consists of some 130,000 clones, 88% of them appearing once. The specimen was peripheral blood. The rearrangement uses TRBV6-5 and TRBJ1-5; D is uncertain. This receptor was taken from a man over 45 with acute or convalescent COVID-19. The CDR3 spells CASNVVSNQPQHF. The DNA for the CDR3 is TGTGCCAGCAACGTAGTGAGCAATCAGCCCCAGCATTTT.